Listed below are T cell receptor beta chains from one sample, sequenced in a study of breast tumors, draining lymph nodes, adjacent tissues. TCRdb reanalysed the multiplex PCR reads using MiXCR and keeps one entry per CDR3 protein. Here the sample spans 150,000 to 200,000 distinct CDR3 sequences, approximately 33% being singletons. The sequencing input was axillary lymph node tissue. The receptors stem from a female donor with breast cancer. Some clones in this sample may be carry-over from other donors' samples. Both conserved end residues are part of each CDR3. Fields, in order: D gene, clone size, J gene, V gene, CDR3 DNA, CDR3 protein. D genes are given only for firm matches. The size of a clone is reported for some rows only, either as once, few or many, or as a class for expanded clones.

D: TRBD1; size: -; J: TRBJ1-5; V: TRBV12-3/TRBV12-4; DNA: TGTGCCAGCGGACAGGGCAGGATCGAGACCCAGCATTTT; CDR3: CASGQGRIETQHF
D: -; size: many; J: TRBJ2-3; V: TRBV30; DNA: TGTGCCTGGAGTTGGGGGGGCAGTGCAGATACGCAGTATTTT; CDR3: CAWSWGGSADTQYF
D: TRBD1; size: -; J: TRBJ1-6; V: TRBV6-4; DNA: TGTGCCAGCAGACCCCCGGGACAGGGAAATTCACCCCTCCACTTT; CDR3: CASRPPGQGNSPLHF
D: TRBD2; size: -; J: TRBJ2-3; V: TRBV20-1; DNA: TGCAGTGCTAGAGAACTGTCTAGCGGGGTAAATGCAGATACGCAGTATTTT; CDR3: CSARELSSGVNADTQYF
D: -; size: many; J: TRBJ2-3; V: TRBV5-4; DNA: TGTGCCAGCAGCTTGGGGTTCCGCACAGATACGCAGTATTTT; CDR3: CASSLGFRTDTQYF
D: -; size: once; J: TRBJ2-5; V: TRBV7-9; DNA: TGTGCCAGCAGCTTACCCGGGAGCAGGGGGTACCAAGAGACCCAGTACTTC; CDR3: CASSLPGSRGYQETQYF
D: -; size: many; J: TRBJ2-6; V: TRBV10-3; DNA: TGTGCCATCAGTGAGTCGGGGACGTCTAGCTCTGGGGCCAACGTCCTGACTTTC; CDR3: CAISESGTSSSGANVLTF
D: TRBD1; size: -; J: TRBJ1-3; V: TRBV7-2; DNA: TGTGCCAGCAGCTCCCCAGGGACAGGGTTCTATGGCTACACCATATATTTT; CDR3: CASSSPGTGFYGYTIYF
D: TRBD2; size: many; J: TRBJ2-7; V: TRBV2; DNA: TGTGCCAGCAGTGGGGGAGCGGGAGGACACGAGCAGTACTTC; CDR3: CASSGGAGGHEQYF
D: -; size: many; J: TRBJ2-5; V: TRBV15; DNA: TGTGCCACCAGCGGCCGGGACTTCCAAGAGACCCAGTACTTC; CDR3: CATSGRDFQETQYF
D: -; size: many; J: TRBJ2-3; V: TRBV20-1; DNA: TGCAGTGCTAGAGATCAAAGGCGGTACACAGATACGCAGTATTTT; CDR3: CSARDQRRYTDTQYF
D: -; size: many; J: TRBJ2-3; V: TRBV12-3/TRBV12-4; DNA: TGTGCCACTAACTTGGCGGGTCTAACAGATACGCAGTATTTT; CDR3: CATNLAGLTDTQYF
D: -; size: -; J: TRBJ2-6; V: TRBV6-6; DNA: TGTGCCAGCAGTCACTCGGAGGGGGCAGGGAATATTGGGGCCAACGTCCTGACTTTC; CDR3: CASSHSEGAGNIGANVLTF
D: TRBD1; size: many; J: TRBJ1-6; V: TRBV3-1; DNA: TGTGCCAGCAGCCAAGATGACGGACAGGGGGCTTATTCACCCCTCCACTTT; CDR3: CASSQDDGQGAYSPLHF
D: TRBD1; size: -; J: TRBJ2-1; V: TRBV15; DNA: TGTGCCACCGCGGCAGGGGGTGAGCAGTTCTTC; CDR3: CATAAGGEQFF
D: TRBD1; size: many; J: TRBJ1-2; V: TRBV6-6; DNA: TGTGCCACCGTCCAGGGGACAGGGGGCGACGGCTACACCTTC; CDR3: CATVQGTGGDGYTF
D: -; size: -; J: TRBJ2-5; V: TRBV14; DNA: TGTGCCAGCAGCCATTACTGGGCGGGGCGAGGGGAAGAGACCCAGTACTTC; CDR3: CASSHYWAGRGEETQYF
D: TRBD1; size: many; J: TRBJ2-7; V: TRBV20-1; DNA: TGCAGTACGGACAGGTATATCGAGCAGTACTTC; CDR3: CSTDRYIEQYF
D: -; size: many; J: TRBJ1-4; V: TRBV4-3; DNA: TGCGCCAGCAGCCAAGATGGAGACAGGTGGAATGAAAAACTGTTTTTT; CDR3: CASSQDGDRWNEKLFF
D: -; size: many; J: TRBJ2-2; V: TRBV12-3/TRBV12-4; DNA: TGTGCCAGCAGTTTGTCCGGCCGATACGGGGAGCTGTTTTTT; CDR3: CASSLSGRYGELFF
D: -; size: -; J: TRBJ2-1; V: TRBV14; DNA: TGCGCCAGCAGTGAGCCCCAGGGGATGTACAATGAGCAGCTCTTC; CDR3: CASSEPQGMYNEQLF
D: -; size: -; J: TRBJ2-3; V: TRBV7-2; DNA: TGTGCCAGCAGCCGAGAGAGCTCCTACAATGAGCAGTATTTT; CDR3: CASSRESSYNEQYF
D: -; size: many; J: TRBJ2-7; V: TRBV6-5; DNA: TGTGCCAGCAGCCCCGATGGCTACGAGCAGTACTTC; CDR3: CASSPDGYEQYF
D: -; size: -; J: TRBJ2-7; V: TRBV10-3; DNA: TGTGCCATCAGTGGGTCGCTGCAGGGAATGCGGCAGTACTTC; CDR3: CAISGSLQGMRQYF
D: -; size: many; J: TRBJ2-5; V: TRBV19; DNA: TGTGCCAGTAGTCCGTTGCAGGGAGGAGAGACCCAGTACTTC; CDR3: CASSPLQGGETQYF
D: -; size: many; J: TRBJ2-3; V: TRBV7-7; DNA: TGTGCTAGCAGCTTGGGCGGCACAGCCGATACGCAGTATTTT; CDR3: CASSLGGTADTQYF
D: -; size: many; J: TRBJ1-6; V: TRBV10-3; DNA: TGTGCCATCAGTGAGTCGGAGGCCGGGAATTCACCCCTCCACTTT; CDR3: CAISESEAGNSPLHF
D: -; size: many; J: TRBJ1-4; V: TRBV5-6; DNA: TGTGCCAGCAGCTTCCGGGACTCCGGTGAAAAACTGTTTTTT; CDR3: CASSFRDSGEKLFF